The 23 T cell receptor beta chains below come from one sample, sequenced in a study of human T cells and chemical hapten exposure. As for time point: pre-sensitization, week 0. Treatment described: therapeutic diphenylcyclopropenone sensitization with weekly scalp DPC. One entry per CDR3 protein results from TCRdb running MiXCR on the RACE reads. The sample yields roughly 81,000 distinct CDR3 sequences, around 7.9% seen once. The starting material was whole blood, obtained in connection with sensitization to the hapten diphenylcyclopropenone (DPC). All receptors come from a middle-aged man with alopecia areata. Some clones in this sample may be carry-over from other donors' samples.

Ten or more counts support this clonotype. The rearrangement links TRBV29-1 to TRBJ1-1; unclear D gene. The germline gives CDR1 SQVTM, CDR2 ANQGSEA. The V end lost 1 base, the J end lost 2 bases, and 5 bases lay between the germline ends. This CDR3 is 12 amino acids long. CDR3 sequence reads: CSVEVANTEAFF. The CDR3 coding sequence is TGCAGCGTTGAAGTAGCTAACACTGAAGCTTTCTTT.

Ten or more counts support this clonotype. The chain carries TRBV7-2 and TRBJ1-2, with D possibly being TRBD1 (5 bases). The V gene's germline CDR1 is SGHTA and CDR2 FQGNSA. V was clipped by 5 bases and J by 6 bases, with 13 bases between them. The CDR3 spans 13 residues. The CDR3 sequence: CASSAGRPDGYTF. In nucleotides, the CDR3 is TGTGCCAGCAGCGCGGGACGCCCCGATGGCTACACCTTC.

This clonotype was counted between two and nine times. Here the CDR3 reads CASSGTARGTNTF. The CDR3 region has the DNA TGTGCCAGCAGTGGGACAGCACGTGGGACGAACACCTTC. This chain joins TRBV12-3 or TRBV12-4 and TRBJ1-2; 7 nucleotides align to TRBD1. This CDR3 is built from 13 residues. Unmatched junction bases numbered 12, after V lost 5 bases and J lost 12 bases.

This clonotype was recorded many times. The chain joins TRBV6-5 to TRBJ2-3; 9 bases fit TRBD2. The V and J ends lost 6 bases and 4 bases, in that order; junction bases with no gene match: 8. The CDR3 contains 15 residues. Germline V CDR1 and CDR2: MNHEY, SVGAGI. Here the CDR3 reads CASSLEAGGPDTQYF. CDR3 nucleotide sequence: TGTGCCAGCAGCCTCGAGGCGGGAGGGCCAGATACGCAGTATTTT.

This sequence joins TRBV6-6 and TRBJ2-5, with D perhaps matching TRBD1 (8 bases). The CDR3 length is 13 residues. Germline V CDR1 and CDR2: MNHNY, SVGAGI (reference sequence). The V end was cut by 7 bases, the J end by 5 bases, with 14 bases between. CDR3: CASTYRGGETQYF. CDR3 DNA: TGTGCCAGCACCTACAGGGGGGGCGAGACCCAGTACTTC.

The chain couples TRBV20-1 to TRBJ2-7; TRBD2 is a possible D gene (6 bases). Deletions cut 5 bases from V and 0 bases from J, with 14 bases between. The CDR3 extends over 14 amino acids. Germline values: CDR1 DFQATT, CDR2 SNEGSKA (reference sequence). CDR3: CSAWLGGVSYEQYF. The CDR3 DNA sequence: TGCAGTGCTTGGTTGGGGGGAGTCTCCTACGAGCAGTACTTC.

This clonotype was picked up many times. The V gene is TRBV7-2, the J gene TRBJ2-2; 12 nucleotides align to TRBD2. The ends lost 5 bases at V and 6 bases at J; junction bases unmatched: 4. Germline assignment: CDR1 SGHTA and CDR2 FQGNSA. The CDR3 spans 15 residues. This chain's CDR3 is CASSEGLAGAGELFF. CDR3 nucleotide sequence: TGTGCCAGCAGCGAGGGACTAGCGGGTGCCGGGGAGCTGTTTTTT.

The gene calls are TRBV5-5 and TRBJ1-2, with D unresolved. The length of the CDR3 is 16 residues. Germline assignment: CDR1 SGHKS and CDR2 YYEKEE (reference sequence). V was clipped by 0 bases and J by 6 bases, with 18 bases between them. As DNA, the CDR3 is TGTGCCAGCAGCTTGGGTGGCAGCGGGGTCCCTAATGGCTACACCTTC. Translated: CASSLGGSGVPNGYTF. Full variable domain (rest looked up from reference TRBV5-5 and TRBJ1-2): DAGVTQSPTHLIKTRGQQVTLRCSPISGHKSVSWYQQVLGQGPQFIFQYYEKEERGRGNFPDRFSARQFPNYSSELNVNALLLGDSALYLCASSLGGSGVPNGYTFGSGTRLTVV.

The J gene is TRBJ2-3, the V gene TRBV7-2; TRBD2 matches 11 bases. CDR1 is SGHTA and CDR2 is FQGNSA in the germline V gene. The CDR3 consists of 17 residues. The junction had 13 bases not matched to a gene; V was cut back by 5 bases and J by 6 bases. The CDR3 nucleotides are TGTGCCAGCAGCCCTCGACTAGCGGGGCAACCTGGGGATACGCAGTATTTT. Translation: CASSPRLAGQPGDTQYF.

This clonotype was detected ten times or more. This CDR3 is CASSLGSSYNEQFF. In DNA form, the CDR3 reads TGTGCCAGCAGTTTGGGGAGCTCCTACAATGAGCAGTTCTTC. The V call is TRBV28, the J call TRBJ2-1, with a possible D match to TRBD2 (5 bases). CDR1 and CDR2 from the germline V gene are MDHEN and SYDVKM. Trimming removed 3 bases at V and 0 bases at J, with 6 bases between. There are 14 residues in the CDR3.

In DNA form, the CDR3 reads TGCGCCAGCAGCCCAAAGGTCGGGACAGGGGGCGCCGGGGGGTCACCCCTCCACTTT. Translating gives CASSPKVGTGGAGGSPLHF. This rearrangement joins TRBV5-1 to TRBJ1-6; 12 bases map to TRBD1. CDR1 and CDR2 (germline): SGHRS, YFSETQ. Trimming cost V 4 bases and J 10 bases; bases outside gene matches: 18. The CDR3 spans 19 residues.

In this sample, this clonotype turned up many times. V gene TRBV6-1 combines with J gene TRBJ2-5, with D possibly matching TRBD1 (6 bases). This CDR3 is built from 14 residues. In germline, CDR1 is MNHNS, CDR2 SASEGT. V was trimmed by 3 bases and J by 4 bases, leaving 12 bases between them. The CDR3 nucleotides are TGTGCCAGCAGTGAGACACTAGGGGGAGAGACCCAGTACTTC. It translates to CASSETLGGETQYF.

This clonotype was detected many times. V is TRBV6-5 and J is TRBJ2-2; the match to TRBD1 covers 11 bases. Per the germline V gene, CDR1 is MNHEY and CDR2 is SVGAGI. J gave up 8 bases and V 5 bases, and 7 bases lay outside the gene matches. The CDR3 has 15 amino acids. CDR3 in amino acids: CASSTGQGAIGELFF. CDR3 bases: TGTGCCAGCAGTACCGGACAGGGGGCGATAGGGGAGCTGTTTTTT.

CDR3 sequence: CSALGASYEQYV. The DNA for the CDR3 is TGCAGCGCCCTGGGAGCGTCCTACGAGCAGTACGTC. The gene calls are TRBV29-1 and TRBJ2-7; maybe TRBD2 (5 bases). Per germline, CDR1 SQVTM and CDR2 ANQGSEA. The CDR3 spans 12 residues. V lost 7 bases and J lost 1, with 11 bases in between.

The chain carries TRBV29-1 and TRBJ1-1, with 9 bases lining up with TRBD1. This CDR3 is built from 16 residues. Per germline, CDR1 SQVTM and CDR2 ANQGSEA. Losses at the gene ends were 4 bases for V and 1 base for J; bases not matched to a gene: 10. This CDR3 reads CSVVSRDREWNTEAFF. The CDR3 coding sequence is TGCAGCGTTGTGTCCCGGGACAGGGAATGGAACACTGAAGCTTTCTTT. Using reference TRBV29-1 and TRBJ1-1 for the parts outside the CDR3, the full variable domain is SAVISQKPSRDICQRGTSLTIQCQVDSQVTMMFWYRQQPGQSLTLIATANQGSEATYESGFVIDKFPISRPNLTFSTLTVSNMSPEDSSIYLCSVVSRDREWNTEAFFGQGTRLTVV.

The CDR3 sequence: CAISGGTGANVLTF. Here the CDR3 DNA reads TGTGCCATCAGTGGGGGGACTGGGGCCAACGTCCTGACTTTC. V gene TRBV10-3 combines with J gene TRBJ2-6; possibly TRBD1 or TRBD2 for D (5 bases each). The CDR3 runs to 14 residues. The germline gives CDR1 ENHRY, CDR2 SYGVKD. V dropped 4 bases and J dropped 2 bases, with 6 bases sitting between them.

The chain is built from TRBV7-8 and TRBJ1-5, with D perhaps TRBD1 (5 bases). V lost 0 bases and J 3 bases, leaving 12 bases between the germline ends. Germline V lookup: CDR1 SGHVS, CDR2 FQNEAQ. This CDR3 has 16 amino acids. CDR3 sequence (DNA): TGTGCCAGCAGCTTAGCGGGGCACTCGATCAATCAGCCCCAGCATTTT. Translating it yields CASSLAGHSINQPQHF.

The gene calls are TRBV7-6 and TRBJ2-5; possibly TRBD2 for D (5 bases). CDR3 length: 14 residues. The germline V and J ends were trimmed by 4 bases and 2 bases, with 11 bases remaining between them. Germline CDR1 and CDR2: SGHVS and FNYEAQ. The CDR3 region is CASSSRTGQETQYF. The CDR3, as DNA: TGTGCCAGCAGCTCGAGGACTGGTCAAGAGACCCAGTACTTC. The full variable domain, completed using reference TRBV7-6 and TRBJ2-5, is GAGVSQSPRYKVTKRGQDVALRCDPISGHVSLYWYRQALGQGPEFLTYFNYEAQQDKSGLPNDRFSAERPEGSISTLTIQRTEQRDSAMYRCASSSRTGQETQYFGPGTRLLVL.

This clonotype was observed a handful of times. This chain joins TRBV20-1 and TRBJ2-5; unclear D gene. Per the germline V gene, CDR1 is DFQATT and CDR2 is SNEGSKA (reference sequence). The CDR3 runs 13 residues. V was cut by 1 base and J by 0 bases, with 6 bases left in between. As DNA, the CDR3 is TGCAGTGCTAGAGGGATGTACCAAGAGACCCAGTACTTC. Translated, it gives CSARGMYQETQYF.

This clonotype was seen many times. The chain has TRBV28 and TRBJ1-6, with 9 positions matching TRBD1. This CDR3 is built from 15 residues. Germline V CDR1 and CDR2: MDHEN, SYDVKM. V lost 6 bases to trimming and J lost 8 bases; unmatched junction nucleotides: 8. DNA for the CDR3: TGTGCCAGCAGGGGACACGGGACAGGGTATTCACCCCTCCACTTT. This translates into CASRGHGTGYSPLHF.

This clonotype was detected only a few times. The chain couples TRBV24-1 to TRBJ2-3; the D call may be TRBD1 or TRBD2 (5 bases each). Deletions cut 6 bases from V and 4 bases from J, with 10 bases between. CDR3 length: 13 residues. Germline values: CDR1 KGHDR, CDR2 SFDVKD. The CDR3 DNA reads TGTGCCACCAGTACCCAGGGACCAGATACGCAGTATTTT. Translation: CATSTQGPDTQYF.

A note on this clonotype: The conserved final phenylalanine or tryptophan is absent from the CDR3, which likely points to a read error. V and J are TRBV7-2 and TRBJ2-3; 10 bases fit TRBD1. CDR3 length equals 15 residues. CDR1 SGHTA and CDR2 FQGNSA come from the germline V gene. V lost 4 bases to trimming and J lost 4 bases; unmatched junction nucleotides: 5. The CDR3 is CASSSSGTGADTQYL. DNA of the CDR3: TGTGCCAGCAGCTCGTCCGGGACAGGGGCAGATACGCAGTATTTG.

The chain links TRBV30 to TRBJ1-6; D ambiguous. Trimming removed 4 bases at V and 11 bases at J, with 15 bases between. CDR3 length equals 13 residues. Per the germline V gene, CDR1 is GTSNPN and CDR2 is SVGIG (reference sequence). CDR3 loop: CAWKGRAKPPLHF. CDR3 bases: TGTGCCTGGAAAGGACGGGCTAAGCCACCCCTCCACTTT.